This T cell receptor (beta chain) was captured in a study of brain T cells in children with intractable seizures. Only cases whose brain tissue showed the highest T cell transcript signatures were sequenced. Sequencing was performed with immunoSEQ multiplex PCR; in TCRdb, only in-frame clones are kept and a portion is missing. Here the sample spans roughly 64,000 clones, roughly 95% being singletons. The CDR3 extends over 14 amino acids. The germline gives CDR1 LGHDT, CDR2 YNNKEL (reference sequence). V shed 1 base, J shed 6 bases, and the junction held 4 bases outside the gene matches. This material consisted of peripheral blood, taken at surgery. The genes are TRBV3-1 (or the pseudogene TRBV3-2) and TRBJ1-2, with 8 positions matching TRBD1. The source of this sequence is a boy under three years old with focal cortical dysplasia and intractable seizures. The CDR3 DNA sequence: TGTGCCAGCAGCCAAGGCGACAGGGGTAATGGCTACACCTTC. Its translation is CASSQGDRGNGYTF.